This note documents a single T cell receptor (beta chain) sequence. It has no known antigen specificity. The input lacks base qualities; no much larger clone sits a single base away. The time point label corresponds to: baseline before first vaccination. Vaccinee samples were obtained from the UK trials COV001 and COV002, which included a single-blind randomized controlled phase 2/3 trial of AZD1222 (ChAdOx1 nCoV-19) in healthy adults. Trial participant PBMC samples were collected at day 0 and day 28 after the second dose for TCRbeta chain sequencing. The data belong to a study of T cell responses to AZD1222 COVID-19 vaccine listed by TCRdb under 2021. Context from the whole study: AZD1222 recipients whose second dose came at about 4 weeks and those whose second dose came at about 12 weeks were combined into one group, since spike-specific TCR depth and breadth did not differ between the two schedules. Trial participants were enrolled by age into 18-55, 56-69 and 70-plus year subgroups, with about 150, 28 and 57 TCR-sequenced participants respectively. TCR sequencing was performed for over 230 trial participants, of whom 200 to 210 were given two doses of AZD1222 and around 26 were given two doses of MenACWY control vaccine. The study at large found these results: Spike-specific TCR breadth and depth rose significantly after two AZD1222 doses compared with day 0 and with MenACWY recipients. No day 14 peak-response samples were available, so repertoires were characterized only after the peak T cell response. Most participants were white British and females outnumbered males, and the authors suggested that clonal diversity may have been underestimated. In the small 56-69-year group, the increase in depth fell short of significance, most likely because of low power. Epitopes outside the regions mutated in the B.1.351 and B.1.1.7 variants were reportedly recognized by nearly half of the unique spike-specific TCRs. Vaccine-associated CD4 TCRs spanned the whole spike protein, with dominant responses in regions 160-218 and 743-854. Conclusions about previously exposed vaccinees were limited because only 6 or 7 AZD1222 recipients were SARS-CoV-2 seropositive at baseline.

The CDR3 regions of human TCRbeta chains were subjected to immunosequencing. The source study handled its data this way. Repertoire TCRs were matched against a reference library of SARS-CoV-2-specific TCRs generated with the MIRA antigen-specificity platform. Breadth was defined as the fraction of unique TCRs that were SARS-CoV-2-associated. Depth was defined as the fraction of total T cells that were SARS-CoV-2-associated. Using the MIRA data, each spike-specific TCR was assigned both to the spike region to which the TCR was reactive and to a CD4 or CD8 class. Log10-transformed breadth and depth values were compared by one-way ANOVA with Sidak's multiple comparisons tests. Sourced from immuneACCESS, this table was stored by TCRdb with only in-frame sequences that have V and J called. A share of the clones is absent; for the studies checked, an unresolved V gene accounts for under half, and the remainder has no known explanation. D and trimming were read from the DNA, whereas the V and J calls and clone size are those reported in that table. This sample comprises roughly 100,000 clones, roughly 88% of them detected only once. The ten top clones hold 2% to 3% of the sample.

Reading from cysteine to phenylalanine, the CDR3 counts 13 amino acids. Only the CDR3 part of the read is kept: 39 bases, read in frame from the first base. CDR1 and CDR2 were assigned from the germline V gene as SNHLY and FYNNEI. The germline ends are 14 bases apart after V is trimmed by 6 bases and J by 6 bases. This specimen was peripheral blood, taken on day 0 of AZD1222 vaccination. The TCR originated in an adult in good health. The chain is encoded by TRBV2 joined to TRBJ1-2, and TRBD1 may be the D gene, going by 6 matching bases. The CDR3 sequence is CASRPGAHNGYTF. Read as DNA, the sequence is TGTGCCAGCAGGCCGGGGGCGCATAATGGCTACACCTTC.